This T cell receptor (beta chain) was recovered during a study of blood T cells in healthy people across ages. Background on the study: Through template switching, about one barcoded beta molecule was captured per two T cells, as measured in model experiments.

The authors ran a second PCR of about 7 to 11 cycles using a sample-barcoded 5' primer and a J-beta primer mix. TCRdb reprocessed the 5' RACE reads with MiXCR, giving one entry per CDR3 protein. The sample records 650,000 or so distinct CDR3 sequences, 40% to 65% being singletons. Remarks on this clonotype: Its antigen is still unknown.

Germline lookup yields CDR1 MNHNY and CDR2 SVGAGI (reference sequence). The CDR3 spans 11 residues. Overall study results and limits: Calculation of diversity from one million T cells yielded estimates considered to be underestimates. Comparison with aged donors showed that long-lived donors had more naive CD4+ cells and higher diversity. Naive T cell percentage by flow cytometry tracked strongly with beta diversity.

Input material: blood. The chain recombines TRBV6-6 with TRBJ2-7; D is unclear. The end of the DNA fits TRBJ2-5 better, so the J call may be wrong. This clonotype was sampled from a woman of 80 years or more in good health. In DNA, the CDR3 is TGTGCCAGCAGCCCGATGGAGACCCAGTACTTC. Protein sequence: CASSPMETQYF.